Listed below are T cell receptor beta chains from one sample, sequenced in a study of blood T cell repertoires in COVID-19. Libraries were prepared by immunoSEQ multiplex PCR; TCRdb keeps only in-frame clonotypes and omits some of them. The sample contains 100,000 to 150,000 clones, around 81% of which appear only once. The sample comprised peripheral blood. Source of these receptors: a woman between 50 and 59 years old with acute or convalescent COVID-19. Both conserved end residues are part of each CDR3. The D gene is left open where the match is weak. The size entry is marked missing in some rows and otherwise reads once, few, many or a size class.

clone_size	j_call	d_call	v_call	cdr3_nt	cdr3_aa
.	TRBJ1-2	.	TRBV18	TGTGCCAGCTCACGCCCATCCGCGGGGGGGATGATTGGTGGCTACACCTTC	CASSRPSAGGMIGGYTF
.	TRBJ2-4	TRBD1	TRBV9	TGTGCCAGCAGCGGACGACCCGGGACAGCTAGATTTGGAAACATTCAGTACTTC	CASSGRPGTARFGNIQYF
.	TRBJ2-3	.	TRBV30	TGTGCCTGGAATAGCGGCACAGATACGCAGTATTTT	CAWNSGTDTQYF
.	TRBJ1-1	.	TRBV11-1	TGTGCCAGCAGCTTAGTTGGGCCGAACACTGAAGCTTTCTTT	CASSLVGPNTEAFF
.	TRBJ2-7	TRBD2	TRBV9	TGTGCCAGCAGCGTAGGGGTGGGAGGGGCCTACGAGCAGTACTTC	CASSVGVGGAYEQYF
.	TRBJ2-5	TRBD1	TRBV28	TGTGCCAGCAGTTTAGAAGGGGGCGTAAGGGAGACCCAGTACTTC	CASSLEGGVRETQYF
.	TRBJ1-1	.	TRBV9	TGTGCCAGCAGCGTCGACAGCTGGACTGAAGCTTTCTTT	CASSVDSWTEAFF
.	TRBJ2-3	TRBD2	TRBV5-1	TGCGCCAGCAGCACTCCGGGACTAGCGGTGTTTAAGGATACGCAGTATTTT	CASSTPGLAVFKDTQYF
few	TRBJ1-2	.	TRBV2	TGTGCCAGCACAGGAGGCGTCGACTATGGCTACACCTTC	CASTGGVDYGYTF
.	TRBJ2-1	.	TRBV18	TGTGCCAGCTCACCAAGGGAGTTCAGTGAGCAGTTCTTC	CASSPREFSEQFF
few	TRBJ1-2	.	TRBV2	TGTGCCAGCAGGGACACTCCTAACTATGGCTACACCTTC	CASRDTPNYGYTF
once	TRBJ2-3	TRBD2	TRBV9	TGTGCCAGCAGCGCCCAGAGGACTAGCGGCTCAGATACGCAGTATTTT	CASSAQRTSGSDTQYF
.	TRBJ2-7	.	TRBV18	TGTGCCAGCTCACCATCCGGAGGATGGACCTACGAGCAGTACTTC	CASSPSGGWTYEQYF
.	TRBJ1-5	TRBD1	TRBV5-1	TGCGCCAGCAGCTCCGGGACAGGGGCTTCTCAGCATTTT	CASSSGTGASQHF
.	TRBJ2-1	TRBD2	TRBV5-4	TGTGCCAGCAGCTTGAACCTCGGGAGGCTATCCTACAATGAGCAGTTCTTC	CASSLNLGRLSYNEQFF
.	TRBJ2-5	.	TRBV5-1	TGCGCCAGCAGCATACGACAGGCCCCGGAGACCCAGTACTTC	CASSIRQAPETQYF
few	TRBJ2-3	TRBD2	TRBV6-4	TGTGCCAGCAGGGCTGCGGGGGGCCCCCAAAGCACAGATACGCAGTATTTT	CASRAAGGPQSTDTQYF
.	TRBJ1-5	.	TRBV12-3/TRBV12-4	TGTGCCAGCAGTTTTCGGGTGGAACAGCCCCAGCATTTT	CASSFRVEQPQHF
once	TRBJ1-1	TRBD1	TRBV6-5	TGTGCCAGCAGTATTCACAGGGGGAACACTGAAGCTTTCTTT	CASSIHRGNTEAFF
once	TRBJ2-7	TRBD1	TRBV5-5	TGTGCCAGCAGCCTGGGGACAGGGAGATACGAGCAGTACTTC	CASSLGTGRYEQYF
.	TRBJ2-7	.	TRBV6-6	TGTGCCAGCAGTTCTGGCAAGTCCTACGAGCAGTACTTC	CASSSGKSYEQYF
.	TRBJ2-7	TRBD2	TRBV7-9	TGTGCCAGCACCGGGGGGTACGAGCAGTACTTC	CASTGGYEQYF
once	TRBJ2-1	TRBD2	TRBV5-1	TGCGCCAGCAGCTTGCTAGCGGGTGTCAATGAGCAGTTCTTC	CASSLLAGVNEQFF
.	TRBJ2-7	.	TRBV18	TGTGCCAGCTCACCCCTTCAACTAGAGTCCTACGAGCAGTACTTC	CASSPLQLESYEQYF
once	TRBJ2-2	.	TRBV7-5	TGTGCCAGAAGCTTATGGAGGGAGAGCACCGGGGAGCTGTTTTTT	CARSLWRESTGELFF
.	TRBJ1-2	TRBD1	TRBV18	TGTGCCAGCTCACCGACAGGGGGCCCGGCGGGTGGTGGCTACACCTTC	CASSPTGGPAGGGYTF
.	TRBJ1-2	.	TRBV5-4	TGTGCCAGCAGCTTGGCCAACCAGGATGGCTACACCTTC	CASSLANQDGYTF
few	TRBJ2-1	TRBD2	TRBV2	TGTGCCAGCAGTGATAGCGGGGGAGCATACAATGAGCAGTTCTTC	CASSDSGGAYNEQFF
.	TRBJ1-1	.	TRBV7-8	TGTGCCAGCAGCTTAGTCCCAGTGAACACTGAAGCTTTCTTT	CASSLVPVNTEAFF
.	TRBJ2-4	.	TRBV6-5	TGTGCCAGCAGTTACGGGCTACCGAGCCAAAACATTCAGTACTTC	CASSYGLPSQNIQYF
.	TRBJ2-1	.	TRBV5-1	TGCGCCAGCAGCTTGGGCATAGCCTATGAGCAGTTCTTC	CASSLGIAYEQFF
few	TRBJ2-7	TRBD2	TRBV19	TGTGCCAGTAGCCCTGGACATCTAGCGGGAGGGCGTTACGAGCAGTACTTC	CASSPGHLAGGRYEQYF
.	TRBJ2-5	TRBD1	TRBV18	TGTGCCAGCTCACCAAACAGGGGGAGAGAGACCCAGTACTTC	CASSPNRGRETQYF
few	TRBJ1-1	TRBD1	TRBV5-4	TGTGCCAGCAGGGACAGGATCGGGGACACTGAAGCTTTCTTT	CASRDRIGDTEAFF
few	TRBJ2-5	TRBD2	TRBV5-5	TGTGCCAGCAGCCAACTAGCGGGAGGAGTTTCAGAGACCCAGTACTTC	CASSQLAGGVSETQYF
.	TRBJ1-5	.	TRBV19	TGTGCCAGCATTGAAACTACCCAGGGCCCGGATCAGCCCCAGCATTTT	CASIETTQGPDQPQHF
.	TRBJ2-1	TRBD2	TRBV6-4	TGTGCCAGCAGCGCTGGGACTAGCAGTTACAATGAGCAGTTCTTC	CASSAGTSSYNEQFF
.	TRBJ1-5	TRBD1	TRBV4-2	TGTGCCAGCAGCCAAGACATCCGCCAGGGGGCCTCCACAGCGCCCCAGCATTTT	CASSQDIRQGASTAPQHF
.	TRBJ1-1	.	TRBV19	TGTGCCAGTAGTACCTCTGGCAGGGGCCTTAACACTGAAGCTTTCTTT	CASSTSGRGLNTEAFF
.	TRBJ1-5	.	TRBV7-9	TGTGCCAGCAGCGATCAGGGAGGGTTGAGCAATCAGCCCCAGCATTTT	CASSDQGGLSNQPQHF
few	TRBJ1-1	.	TRBV30	TGTGCCTGGGATGGGCGTTGGGTTAGGAATCGGAACACTGAAGCTTTCTTT	CAWDGRWVRNRNTEAFF
few	TRBJ2-2	.	TRBV28	TGTGCCAGCAGTTTTACCTGGCGGGCCGGGGAGCTGTTTTTT	CASSFTWRAGELFF
.	TRBJ1-1	.	TRBV5-4	TGTGCCAGCAGCTTGGGCAGGGAGAACACTGAAGCTTTCTTT	CASSLGRENTEAFF
once	TRBJ2-7	.	TRBV3-1/TRBV3-2	TGTGCCAGCAGCCAAGGAACTAGTGGAGCTTACGAGCAGTACTTC	CASSQGTSGAYEQYF
.	TRBJ2-3	TRBD1	TRBV6-5	TGTGCCAGCAGCCCGGGACAGTACACAGATACGCAGTATTTT	CASSPGQYTDTQYF
.	TRBJ1-2	.	TRBV27	TGTGCCAGCAGTTTTAGTCCCCTTCTAAACTATGGCTACACCTTC	CASSFSPLLNYGYTF
.	TRBJ1-2	.	TRBV2	TGTGCCAGCAGTTGGACATGGAACTATGGCTACACCTTC	CASSWTWNYGYTF
.	TRBJ2-5	TRBD2	TRBV5-1	TGCGCCAGCAGCCCAGCGGGGTACCAAGAGACCCAGTACTTC	CASSPAGYQETQYF
.	TRBJ1-2	.	TRBV5-1	TGCGCCAGCAGCGTGATTGGAGGTTATGGCTACACCTTC	CASSVIGGYGYTF
.	TRBJ2-1	.	TRBV15	TGTGCCACCAGGGGATTCGAGACAGAGACGCCCTTCTTC	CATRGFETETPFF